This passage covers 8 T cell receptor beta chains from one sample sequenced in a study of T cell responses to AZD1222 COVID-19 vaccine. The assay was immunoSEQ multiplex PCR, and TCRdb's table has in-frame clones only and misses some. In the table there are roughly 260,000 clones, over 85% of which are singletons. The sample here was peripheral blood, taken on day 0 of AZD1222 vaccination. These receptors originate from an adult in good health.

The rearrangement uses TRBV19 and TRBJ2-1; 11 bases are a match to TRBD2. CDR1 is LNHDA and CDR2 is SQIVND in the germline V gene (reference sequence). The CDR3 spans 17 residues. V lost 7 bases to trimming and J lost 0 bases; unmatched junction nucleotides: 8. This CDR3 is CASTKGGLAASYNEQFF. CDR3 bases: TGTGCCAGTACTAAAGGGGGACTAGCGGCCTCCTACAATGAGCAGTTCTTC.

The CDR3 spells CASSQVAGPYSNQPQHF. The CDR3 nucleotides are TGCGCCAGCAGCCAAGTGGCAGGACCTTATAGCAATCAGCCCCAGCATTTT. The chain links TRBV4-1 to TRBJ1-5; unclear D gene. This CDR3 spans 17 amino acids. V was shortened by 1 base and J by 0 bases, with 13 bases between the two germline ends. Looked up from germline, CDR1 is MGHRA and CDR2 is YSYEKL.

V usage is TRBV6-5 and J usage is TRBJ1-3; D remains unclear. The CDR3 sequence is 15 residues long. Trimming removed 2 bases from V and 0 bases from J, with 8 bases in between. The V gene's germline CDR1 is MNHEY and CDR2 SVGAGI. CDR3 DNA: TGTGCCAGCAGTTACGGCCGGACCTCTGGAAACACCATATATTTT. Its translation is CASSYGRTSGNTIYF.

The chain uses TRBV7-2 and TRBJ1-1, with D possibly TRBD1 on 5 matching bases. The germline V and J ends were trimmed by 9 bases and 7 bases, with 12 bases remaining between them. This CDR3 is 11 amino acids long. CDR1 and CDR2 from the germline V gene are SGHTA and FQGNSA. The CDR3 DNA follows: TGTGCCAGTCGGGGGGAGAGTGAAGCTTTCTTT. It encodes CASRGESEAFF.

The chain couples TRBV6-2 or TRBV6-3 to TRBJ1-2; a possible D gene is TRBD1 (5 bases). CDR1 and CDR2 from the germline V gene are MNHEY and SVGEGT. V dropped 6 bases and J dropped 4 bases, with 21 bases sitting between them. The CDR3 runs 16 residues. Here the CDR3 DNA reads TGTGCCAGCAGCCAGGCCGGGGGGACCGGCTCCTATGGCTACACCTTC. As protein: CASSQAGGTGSYGYTF.

This chain joins TRBV7-6 and TRBJ2-7; weak D call: TRBD2 (6 bases). CDR1 is SGHVS, CDR2 FNYEAQ, per germline. CDR3 size: 11 residues. Trimming cost V 5 bases and J 6 bases, with 8 bases left between them. CDR3 DNA sequence: TGTGCCAGCAGCCCCGGGAGCGAGCAGTACTTC. Translated: CASSPGSEQYF.

This chain connects TRBV11-2 to TRBJ2-7; TRBD1 might be the D (5 bases). Looked up from germline, CDR1 is SGHAT and CDR2 is FQNNGV. Trimming removed 3 bases at V and 3 bases at J, with 15 bases between. CDR3 length: 15 amino acids. CDR3 sequence: CASSFRGQGNYEQYF. The CDR3 DNA sequence: TGTGCCAGCAGCTTCAGAGGTCAGGGAAACTACGAGCAGTACTTC.

This clone was seen a single time. CDR3 sequence (DNA): TGTGCCAGCAGCCGCCCCCACGGGGACACTGAAGCTTTCTTT. It translates to CASSRPHGDTEAFF. The V gene is TRBV28, the J gene TRBJ1-1; D not certain. CDR3 size: 14 residues. Looked up from germline, CDR1 is MDHEN and CDR2 is SYDVKM. Trimming stripped 6 bases from V and 3 bases from J, with 14 bases between.